The rows below give T cell receptor beta chains drawn from one sample of a study of OX40 agonist ivuxolimab in advanced cancers. The assay was immunoSEQ multiplex PCR, and TCRdb's table has in-frame clones only and misses some. The table records some 25,000 clones, around 76% of them present only once. Here the sequenced sample was CD4+ or CD8+ T cells sorted from blood, taken in a trial of the OX40 agonist ivuxolimab. These TCRs come from an adult with an advanced solid tumor such as melanoma, head and neck, liver or kidney cancer. Both conserved end residues are part of each CDR3. D genes are given only for firm matches. Clone sizes are given selectively: once, few, many, or a class where the clone is expanded.

D gene: NA; V gene: TRBV23-1; clone size: NA; J gene: TRBJ2-1; CDR3 DNA: TGCGCCAGCCCGGGGGCTCTCTCCTACAATGAGCAGTTCTTC; CDR3 protein: CASPGALSYNEQFF
D gene: NA; V gene: TRBV27; clone size: NA; J gene: TRBJ2-7; CDR3 DNA: TGTGCCAGCAGCTTAGGGGGGACCGAGCAGTACTTC; CDR3 protein: CASSLGGTEQYF
D gene: TRBD2; V gene: TRBV5-4; clone size: once; J gene: TRBJ2-1; CDR3 DNA: TGTGCCAGCAGCCTAGGACTAAGCGGGGCACTTAATGAGCAGTTCTTC; CDR3 protein: CASSLGLSGALNEQFF
D gene: TRBD2; V gene: TRBV2; clone size: NA; J gene: TRBJ2-7; CDR3 DNA: TGTGCCAGCAGTCTCCAGGGACTAGCAAACCGCTACGAGCAGTACTTC; CDR3 protein: CASSLQGLANRYEQYF
D gene: TRBD1; V gene: TRBV19; clone size: NA; J gene: TRBJ1-1; CDR3 DNA: TGTGCCAGTAGTCCCGGGACAGGGAACACTGAAGCTTTCTTT; CDR3 protein: CASSPGTGNTEAFF
D gene: TRBD1; V gene: TRBV15; clone size: NA; J gene: TRBJ2-3; CDR3 DNA: TGTGCCACCAGCAGAGATGCAGGACAGGGCTTGGGGGATACGCAGTATTTT; CDR3 protein: CATSRDAGQGLGDTQYF
D gene: NA; V gene: TRBV27; clone size: NA; J gene: TRBJ1-5; CDR3 DNA: TGTGCCAGCAGTCCGGACGGATACAATCAGCCCCAGCATTTT; CDR3 protein: CASSPDGYNQPQHF
D gene: NA; V gene: TRBV5-5; clone size: NA; J gene: TRBJ2-3; CDR3 DNA: TGTGCCAGCAGCTTGGTGGCAGGGCCAGATACGCAGTATTTT; CDR3 protein: CASSLVAGPDTQYF
D gene: NA; V gene: TRBV7-3; clone size: NA; J gene: TRBJ2-2; CDR3 DNA: TGTGCCAGCAGCCTACTAGTGCCCGGGGAGCTGTTTTTT; CDR3 protein: CASSLLVPGELFF
D gene: NA; V gene: TRBV6-5; clone size: NA; J gene: TRBJ1-3; CDR3 DNA: TGTGCCAGCAGTTACTCGAGGGGTTCTGGAAACACCATATATTTT; CDR3 protein: CASSYSRGSGNTIYF
D gene: TRBD2; V gene: TRBV7-8; clone size: NA; J gene: TRBJ2-5; CDR3 DNA: TGTGCCAGCAGCCCCCAGCGGGGGGGCCGTGAGACCAAGTACTTC; CDR3 protein: CASSPQRGGRETKYF
D gene: NA; V gene: TRBV5-1; clone size: NA; J gene: TRBJ2-1; CDR3 DNA: TGCGCCAGCAGCTTGTACCGAGCCTACAATGAGCAGTTCTTC; CDR3 protein: CASSLYRAYNEQFF
D gene: NA; V gene: TRBV4-3; clone size: NA; J gene: TRBJ2-2; CDR3 DNA: TGCGCCAGCAGCCAAGATGCAGGGTGGGGCGGGGAGCTGTTTTTT; CDR3 protein: CASSQDAGWGGELFF
D gene: NA; V gene: TRBV5-6; clone size: NA; J gene: TRBJ1-4; CDR3 DNA: TGTGCCAGCAGCTTGAAAAGCTTAAATGAAAAACTGTTTTTT; CDR3 protein: CASSLKSLNEKLFF
D gene: NA; V gene: TRBV5-3; clone size: once; J gene: TRBJ2-7; CDR3 DNA: TGTGCCAGCAGCTTCTTACAGTCCTCCTACGAGCAGTACTTC; CDR3 protein: CASSFLQSSYEQYF
D gene: NA; V gene: TRBV7-6; clone size: NA; J gene: TRBJ2-2; CDR3 DNA: TGTGCCAGCAGCTTAGTTGGAAGAAGTGGCGGGGACACCGGGGAGCTGTTTTTT; CDR3 protein: CASSLVGRSGGDTGELFF
D gene: NA; V gene: TRBV28; clone size: NA; J gene: TRBJ2-6; CDR3 DNA: TGTGCCAGCAGTCCCCACTACTCTGGGGCCAACGTCCTGACTTTC; CDR3 protein: CASSPHYSGANVLTF
D gene: TRBD1; V gene: TRBV27; clone size: NA; J gene: TRBJ2-1; CDR3 DNA: TGTGCCAGTTCATATCGGACAGGTCGGAATGAGCAGTTCTTC; CDR3 protein: CASSYRTGRNEQFF
D gene: NA; V gene: TRBV9; clone size: NA; J gene: TRBJ2-3; CDR3 DNA: TGTGCCAGCAGCCCGCTGGATAGCGTAACAGATACGCAGTATTTT; CDR3 protein: CASSPLDSVTDTQYF
D gene: NA; V gene: TRBV7-2; clone size: NA; J gene: TRBJ2-3; CDR3 DNA: TGTGCCAGCAGCTTAGAGGGCTGGGGGGGCACAGATACGCAGTATTTT; CDR3 protein: CASSLEGWGGTDTQYF
D gene: NA; V gene: TRBV11-1; clone size: medium-sized; J gene: TRBJ2-2; CDR3 DNA: TGTGCCAGCAGCCCGACAGAAGTTATCACCGGGGAGCTGTTTTTT; CDR3 protein: CASSPTEVITGELFF
D gene: NA; V gene: TRBV19; clone size: NA; J gene: TRBJ2-3; CDR3 DNA: TGTGCCAGTAGTATAGTTACTAGTGGGGGGGATACGCAGTATTTT; CDR3 protein: CASSIVTSGGDTQYF
D gene: NA; V gene: TRBV7-9; clone size: NA; J gene: TRBJ1-5; CDR3 DNA: TGTGCCAGCAGCTTAGAGGAAGGGCCCCAGCATTTT; CDR3 protein: CASSLEEGPQHF
D gene: NA; V gene: TRBV6-6; clone size: NA; J gene: TRBJ2-5; CDR3 DNA: TGTGCCAGCAGTTACAGCTTGAAGGCCCAGTACTTC; CDR3 protein: CASSYSLKAQYF
D gene: NA; V gene: TRBV4-3; clone size: few; J gene: TRBJ1-6; CDR3 DNA: TGCGCCAGCAGCCAAGAACAAACAGGACGAGCATCACCCCTCCACTTT; CDR3 protein: CASSQEQTGRASPLHF
D gene: NA; V gene: TRBV13; clone size: NA; J gene: TRBJ2-5; CDR3 DNA: TGTGCCAGCAGCGTCGGTCCTCCGGAGACCCAGTACTTC; CDR3 protein: CASSVGPPETQYF
D gene: NA; V gene: TRBV7-8; clone size: NA; J gene: TRBJ2-2; CDR3 DNA: TGTGCCAGCCCGGAGGCAGGGTATCTCACCGGGGAGCTGTTTTTT; CDR3 protein: CASPEAGYLTGELFF
D gene: TRBD2; V gene: TRBV13; clone size: NA; J gene: TRBJ2-7; CDR3 DNA: TGTGCCAGCAGCTTGGGGGGGTCCTACGAGCAGTACTTC; CDR3 protein: CASSLGGSYEQYF
D gene: TRBD2; V gene: TRBV6-6; clone size: NA; J gene: TRBJ2-3; CDR3 DNA: TGTGCCAGCAGTTACTACGGGGGGGGGTATCAAGATACGCAGTATTTT; CDR3 protein: CASSYYGGGYQDTQYF
D gene: NA; V gene: TRBV5-1; clone size: NA; J gene: TRBJ2-5; CDR3 DNA: TGCGCCAGCAGCTTGTGGGGGGCCGATCAAGAGACCCAGTACTTC; CDR3 protein: CASSLWGADQETQYF
D gene: NA; V gene: TRBV4-3; clone size: NA; J gene: TRBJ2-7; CDR3 DNA: TGCGCCAGCAGCCTGACGAGCAGCGCCTACGAGCAGTACTTC; CDR3 protein: CASSLTSSAYEQYF
D gene: TRBD1; V gene: TRBV2; clone size: NA; J gene: TRBJ1-1; CDR3 DNA: TGTGCCAGCAGTGCCCAAAGGACAGGGAGGAACACTGAAGCTTTCTTT; CDR3 protein: CASSAQRTGRNTEAFF
D gene: TRBD2; V gene: TRBV9; clone size: NA; J gene: TRBJ2-5; CDR3 DNA: TGTGCCAGCAACCCCAGCGGGGGGCCACAAGAGACCCAGTACTTC; CDR3 protein: CASNPSGGPQETQYF
D gene: TRBD2; V gene: TRBV7-7; clone size: NA; J gene: TRBJ2-7; CDR3 DNA: TGTGCTAGCAGCCCTCTAGCGGGGGGGACCTCCTACGAGCAGTACTTC; CDR3 protein: CASSPLAGGTSYEQYF
D gene: NA; V gene: TRBV18; clone size: few; J gene: TRBJ1-5; CDR3 DNA: TGTGCCAGCTCCCCCCGGAGCAATCAGCCCCAGCATTTT; CDR3 protein: CASSPRSNQPQHF
D gene: NA; V gene: TRBV9; clone size: NA; J gene: TRBJ2-3; CDR3 DNA: TGTGCCAGCAGCGTTTTTGGACAAAGCACAGATACGCAGTATTTT; CDR3 protein: CASSVFGQSTDTQYF
D gene: NA; V gene: TRBV5-4; clone size: NA; J gene: TRBJ1-2; CDR3 DNA: TGTGCCAGCAGCTGGTCAGGGTTTAACTATGGCTACACCTTC; CDR3 protein: CASSWSGFNYGYTF
D gene: NA; V gene: TRBV13; clone size: NA; J gene: TRBJ1-1; CDR3 DNA: TGTGCCAGCAGCTTAAGGACAGCCAACGGAGCTTTCTTT; CDR3 protein: CASSLRTANGAFF
D gene: NA; V gene: TRBV4-3; clone size: few; J gene: TRBJ2-3; CDR3 DNA: TGCGCCAGCAGCCAGGCAGGTTACACAGATACGCAGTATTTT; CDR3 protein: CASSQAGYTDTQYF
D gene: TRBD1; V gene: TRBV7-9; clone size: NA; J gene: TRBJ2-7; CDR3 DNA: TGTGCCAGCAGCGAACCACAGGGGGCCGAGCAGTACTTC; CDR3 protein: CASSEPQGAEQYF
D gene: NA; V gene: TRBV6-5; clone size: NA; J gene: TRBJ1-2; CDR3 DNA: TGTGCCAGCAGCCATGACACCGCCGGGTATGGCTACACCTTC; CDR3 protein: CASSHDTAGYGYTF
D gene: TRBD1; V gene: TRBV5-1; clone size: NA; J gene: TRBJ2-1; CDR3 DNA: TGCGCCAGCAGTTTGCCTCCTGACAGGGCCTATGAGCAGTTCTTC; CDR3 protein: CASSLPPDRAYEQFF
D gene: NA; V gene: TRBV6-6; clone size: NA; J gene: TRBJ1-2; CDR3 DNA: TGTGCCAGCAGTTACTTTTTACAGGGTCGGGGCTATGGCTACACCTTC; CDR3 protein: CASSYFLQGRGYGYTF
D gene: NA; V gene: TRBV7-6; clone size: NA; J gene: TRBJ1-4; CDR3 DNA: TGTGCCAGCAGCCCACAGTGGACTAATGAAAAACTGTTTTTT; CDR3 protein: CASSPQWTNEKLFF
D gene: NA; V gene: TRBV7-9; clone size: NA; J gene: TRBJ2-2; CDR3 DNA: TGTGCCAGCAGTTTCCCATACAGGGCGCGGGGCGGGGAGCTGTTTTTT; CDR3 protein: CASSFPYRARGGELFF
D gene: NA; V gene: TRBV2; clone size: once; J gene: TRBJ2-1; CDR3 DNA: TGTGCCAGCAGTGATGAGACCGCGAGCCGTGAGCAGTTCTTC; CDR3 protein: CASSDETASREQFF
D gene: NA; V gene: TRBV18; clone size: NA; J gene: TRBJ1-1; CDR3 DNA: TGTGCCAGCTCACCATGGACCTCAGAGATGAACACTGAAGCTTTCTTT; CDR3 protein: CASSPWTSEMNTEAFF